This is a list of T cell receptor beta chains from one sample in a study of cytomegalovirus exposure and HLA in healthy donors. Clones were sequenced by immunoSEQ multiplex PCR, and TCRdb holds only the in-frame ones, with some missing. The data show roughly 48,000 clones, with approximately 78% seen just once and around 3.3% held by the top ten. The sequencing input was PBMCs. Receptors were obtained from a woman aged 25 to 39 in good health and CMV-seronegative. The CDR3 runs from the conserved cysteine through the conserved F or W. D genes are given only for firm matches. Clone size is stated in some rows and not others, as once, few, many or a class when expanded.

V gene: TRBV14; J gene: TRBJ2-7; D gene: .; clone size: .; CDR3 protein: CASSQGQTAMAYEQYF; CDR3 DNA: TGTGCCAGCAGCCAAGGACAGACAGCAATGGCCTACGAGCAGTACTTC
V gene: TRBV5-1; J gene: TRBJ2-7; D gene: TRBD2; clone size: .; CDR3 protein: CASSLSGSLSEQYF; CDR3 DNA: TGCGCCAGCAGCCTCAGCGGGAGCCTGTCTGAGCAGTACTTC
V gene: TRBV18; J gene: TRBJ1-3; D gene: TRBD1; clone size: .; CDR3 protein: CASSPPGQGRNTIYF; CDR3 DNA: TGTGCCAGCTCACCTCCGGGACAGGGAAGAAACACCATATATTTT
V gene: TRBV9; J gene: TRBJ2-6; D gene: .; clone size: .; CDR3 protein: CASSAVGMFSEGSGANVLTF; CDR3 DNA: TGTGCCAGCAGCGCCGTAGGGATGTTTAGCGAGGGCTCTGGGGCCAACGTCCTGACTTTC
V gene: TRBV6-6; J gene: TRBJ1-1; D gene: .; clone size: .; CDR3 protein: CASSYSKGDEAFF; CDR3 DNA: TGTGCCAGCAGTTACTCAAAGGGAGATGAAGCTTTCTTT
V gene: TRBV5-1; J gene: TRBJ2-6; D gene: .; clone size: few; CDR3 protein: CASSSGSGANVLTF; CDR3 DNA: TGCGCCAGCAGCTCGGGCTCTGGGGCCAACGTCCTGACTTTC
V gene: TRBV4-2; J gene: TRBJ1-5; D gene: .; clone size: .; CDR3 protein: CASSQVWQQNQPQHF; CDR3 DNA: TGTGCCAGCAGCCAAGTCTGGCAACAGAATCAGCCCCAGCATTTT
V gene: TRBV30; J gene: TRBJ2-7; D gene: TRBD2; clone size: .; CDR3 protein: CACHRAGGPSEQYF; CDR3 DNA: TGTGCCTGCCATAGGGCGGGAGGGCCAAGTGAGCAGTACTTC
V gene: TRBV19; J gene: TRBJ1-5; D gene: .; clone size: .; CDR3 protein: CSTGISNQPQHF; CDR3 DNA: TGTTCAACAGGGATCAGCAATCAGCCCCAGCATTTT
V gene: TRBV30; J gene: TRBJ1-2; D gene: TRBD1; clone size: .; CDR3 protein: CAWREGAGGYTF; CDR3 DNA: TGTGCCTGGAGGGAGGGGGCGGGCGGCTACACCTTC
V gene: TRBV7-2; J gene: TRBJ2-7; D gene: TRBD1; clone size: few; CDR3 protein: CASSLRQGMYTTDYEQYF; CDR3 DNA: TGTGCCAGCAGCCTGAGACAGGGGATGTATACCACGGATTACGAGCAGTACTTC
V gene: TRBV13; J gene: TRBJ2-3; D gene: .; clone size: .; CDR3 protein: CASSLAISYSGLLGADTQYF; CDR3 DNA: TGTGCCAGCAGCTTAGCTATATCGTATTCGGGACTCCTTGGCGCAGATACGCAGTATTTT
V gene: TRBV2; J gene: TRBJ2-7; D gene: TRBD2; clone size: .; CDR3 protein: CATRKAGASYEQYF; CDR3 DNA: TGTGCCACGCGTAAAGCGGGGGCCTCCTACGAGCAGTACTTC
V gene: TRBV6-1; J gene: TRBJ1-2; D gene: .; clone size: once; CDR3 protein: CASSAPEWGKHGYTF; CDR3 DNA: TGTGCCAGCAGTGCCCCGGAGTGGGGCAAACATGGCTACACCTTC
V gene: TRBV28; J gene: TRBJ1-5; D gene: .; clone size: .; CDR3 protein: CASSPAGSVQPQHF; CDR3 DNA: TGTGCCAGCAGCCCTGCAGGGTCCGTACAGCCCCAGCATTTT
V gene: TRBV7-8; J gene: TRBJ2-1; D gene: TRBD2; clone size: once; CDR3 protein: CASSTLLAGNEQFF; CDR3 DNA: TGTGCCAGCAGCACGCTACTAGCGGGGAATGAGCAGTTCTTC
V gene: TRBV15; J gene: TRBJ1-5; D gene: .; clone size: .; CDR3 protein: CATSRDPGENQPQHF; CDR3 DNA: TGTGCCACCAGCAGAGACCCGGGAGAAAATCAGCCCCAGCATTTT
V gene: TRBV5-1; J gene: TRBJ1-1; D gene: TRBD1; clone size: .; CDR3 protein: CASSTDGQGEAFF; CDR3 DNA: TGCGCCAGCAGCACAGACGGACAGGGTGAAGCTTTCTTT
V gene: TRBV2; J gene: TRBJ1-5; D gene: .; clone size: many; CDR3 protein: CASSDREILSNQPQHF; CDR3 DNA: TGTGCCAGCAGTGACCGGGAGATACTAAGCAATCAGCCCCAGCATTTT
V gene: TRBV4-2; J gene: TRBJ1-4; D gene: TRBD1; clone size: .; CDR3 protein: CASSLGTGANEKLFF; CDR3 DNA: TGTGCCAGCAGCCTAGGGACAGGGGCTAATGAAAAACTGTTTTTT
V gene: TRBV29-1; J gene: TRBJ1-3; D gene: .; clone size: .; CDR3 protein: CSGESGNTIYF; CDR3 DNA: TGCAGCGGCGAATCTGGAAACACCATATATTTT
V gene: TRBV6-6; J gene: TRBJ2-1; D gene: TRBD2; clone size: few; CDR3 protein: CASSSLGLADNEQFF; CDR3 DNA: TGTGCCAGCAGTTCTCTGGGACTAGCGGACAATGAGCAGTTCTTC
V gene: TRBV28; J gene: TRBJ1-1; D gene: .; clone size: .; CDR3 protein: CASLEVRGTEAFF; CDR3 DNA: TGTGCCAGCCTCGAGGTCCGAGGCACTGAAGCTTTCTTT
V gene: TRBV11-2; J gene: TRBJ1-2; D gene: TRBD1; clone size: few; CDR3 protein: CASSGHRGGYGYTF; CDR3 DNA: TGTGCCAGCAGCGGCCACAGGGGAGGCTATGGCTACACCTTC
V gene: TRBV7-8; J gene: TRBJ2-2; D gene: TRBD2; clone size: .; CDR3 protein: CASSDATSTWVGELFF; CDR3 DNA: TGTGCCAGCAGCGATGCGACTAGCACTTGGGTCGGGGAGCTGTTTTTT
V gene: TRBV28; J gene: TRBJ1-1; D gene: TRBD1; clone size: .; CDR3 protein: CASSRRTGRLRNTEAFF; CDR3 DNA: TGTGCCAGCAGTCGCCGGACAGGGAGGCTGCGGAACACTGAAGCTTTCTTT
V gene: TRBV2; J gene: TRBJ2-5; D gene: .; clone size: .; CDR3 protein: CASSRTASQETQYF; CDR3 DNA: TGTGCCAGCAGCAGGACAGCTTCCCAAGAGACCCAGTACTTC
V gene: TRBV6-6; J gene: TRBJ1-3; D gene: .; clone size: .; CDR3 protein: CASSSRSGAGNTIYF; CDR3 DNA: TGTGCCAGCAGTTCCCGTAGCGGAGCTGGAAACACCATATATTTT
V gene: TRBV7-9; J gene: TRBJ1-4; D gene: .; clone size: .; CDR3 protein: CASTVVGTDEKLFF; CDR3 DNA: TGTGCCAGCACCGTCGTTGGGACTGATGAAAAACTGTTTTTT
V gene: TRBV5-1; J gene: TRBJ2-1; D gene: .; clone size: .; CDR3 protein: CASSLAQGRSYNEQFF; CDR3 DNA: TGCGCCAGCAGCTTAGCTCAGGGGCGTTCCTACAATGAGCAGTTCTTC
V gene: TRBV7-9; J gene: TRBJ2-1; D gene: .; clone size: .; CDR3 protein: CASSLASAYNEQFF; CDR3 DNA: TGTGCCAGCAGCTTAGCGTCAGCCTACAATGAGCAGTTCTTC
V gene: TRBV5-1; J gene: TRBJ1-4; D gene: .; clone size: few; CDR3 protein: CASSLDYINEKLFF; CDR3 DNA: TGCGCCAGCAGCTTGGACTACATTAATGAAAAACTGTTTTTT
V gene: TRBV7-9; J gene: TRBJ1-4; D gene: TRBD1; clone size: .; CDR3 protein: CASTKTGPGQRYEKLFF; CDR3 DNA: TGTGCCAGCACTAAGACAGGGCCGGGCCAAAGATATGAAAAACTGTTTTTT
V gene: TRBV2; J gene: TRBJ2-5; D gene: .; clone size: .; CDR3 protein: CASNPGETQYF; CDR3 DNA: TGTGCCAGCAATCCAGGAGAGACCCAGTACTTC
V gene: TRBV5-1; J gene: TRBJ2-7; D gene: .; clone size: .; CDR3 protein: CASSLAGGVQYEQYF; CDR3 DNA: TGCGCCAGCAGCTTGGCCGGGGGAGTTCAGTACGAGCAGTACTTC
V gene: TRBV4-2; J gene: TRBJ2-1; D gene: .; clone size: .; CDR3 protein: CASSQVALAPSYNEQFF; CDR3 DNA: TGTGCCAGCAGCCAAGTTGCCCTGGCACCCTCCTACAATGAGCAGTTCTTC
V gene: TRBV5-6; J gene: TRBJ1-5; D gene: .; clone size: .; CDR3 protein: CASSLAGGWQPQHF; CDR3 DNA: TGTGCCAGCAGCTTGGCCGGGGGGTGGCAGCCCCAGCATTTT
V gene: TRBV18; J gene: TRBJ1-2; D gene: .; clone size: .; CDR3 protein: CASSPGAFNYGYTF; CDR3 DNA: TGTGCCAGCTCACCAGGGGCGTTTAACTATGGCTACACCTTC
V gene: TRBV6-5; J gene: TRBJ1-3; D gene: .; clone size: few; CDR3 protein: CASSQQPSGNTIYF; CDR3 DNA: TGTGCCAGCAGTCAACAGCCCTCTGGAAACACCATATATTTT
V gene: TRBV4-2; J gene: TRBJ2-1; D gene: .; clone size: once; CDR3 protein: CASSQEALTYNEQFF; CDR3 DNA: TGTGCCAGCAGCCAAGAGGCATTAACCTACAATGAGCAGTTCTTC
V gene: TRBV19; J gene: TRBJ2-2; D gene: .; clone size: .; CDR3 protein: CASSISGSGELFF; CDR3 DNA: TGTGCCAGTAGTATATCAGGGTCCGGGGAGCTGTTTTTT
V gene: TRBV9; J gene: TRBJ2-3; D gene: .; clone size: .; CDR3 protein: CASSVGPGVTDTQYF; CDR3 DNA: TGTGCCAGCAGCGTAGGTCCGGGGGTCACAGATACGCAGTATTTT
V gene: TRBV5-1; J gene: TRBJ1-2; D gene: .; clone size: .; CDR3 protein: CASSLAPSQFAGYTF; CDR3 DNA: TGCGCCAGCAGCTTGGCCCCGAGTCAATTCGCGGGCTACACCTTC
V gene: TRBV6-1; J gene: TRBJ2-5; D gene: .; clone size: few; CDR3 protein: CASSGTFQETQYF; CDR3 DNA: TGTGCCAGCAGTGGGACTTTCCAAGAGACCCAGTACTTC
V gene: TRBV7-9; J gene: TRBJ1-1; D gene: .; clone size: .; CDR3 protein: CASSLGFQDGEAFF; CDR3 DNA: TGTGCCAGCAGCTTAGGGTTTCAGGATGGCGAAGCTTTCTTT
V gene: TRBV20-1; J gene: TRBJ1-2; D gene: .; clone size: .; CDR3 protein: CSVPGYGYTF; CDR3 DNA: TGCAGTGTACCAGGATATGGCTACACCTTC
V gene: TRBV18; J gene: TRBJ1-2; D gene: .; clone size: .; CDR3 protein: CASSPLEWQLPSDGYTF; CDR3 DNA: TGTGCCAGCTCACCACTAGAATGGCAGCTACCTAGCGATGGCTACACCTTC
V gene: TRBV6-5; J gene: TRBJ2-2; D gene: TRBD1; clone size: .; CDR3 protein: CASTLDRENTGELFF; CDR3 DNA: TGTGCCAGCACTCTGGACAGGGAGAACACCGGGGAGCTGTTTTTT
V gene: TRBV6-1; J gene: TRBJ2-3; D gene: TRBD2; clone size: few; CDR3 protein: CASSDQPGLVPDTQYF; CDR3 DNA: TGTGCCAGCAGTGACCAGCCGGGACTAGTCCCAGATACGCAGTATTTT
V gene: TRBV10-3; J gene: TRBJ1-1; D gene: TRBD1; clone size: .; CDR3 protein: CAISGPGQGNTEAFF; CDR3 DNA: TGTGCCATCAGTGGGCCGGGACAGGGCAACACTGAAGCTTTCTTT
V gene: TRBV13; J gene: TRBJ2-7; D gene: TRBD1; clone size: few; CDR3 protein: CASSSRGQGASYEQYF; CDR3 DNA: TGTGCCAGCAGCTCTAGGGGGCAGGGGGCGAGCTACGAGCAGTACTTC
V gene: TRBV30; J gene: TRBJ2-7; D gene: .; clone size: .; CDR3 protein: CAWRRRGLSEQYF; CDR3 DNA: TGTGCCTGGAGAAGGCGAGGGCTCTCCGAGCAGTACTTC
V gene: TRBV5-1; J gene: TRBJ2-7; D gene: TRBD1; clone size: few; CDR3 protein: CASSPRDRVGEQYF; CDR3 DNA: TGCGCCAGCAGCCCCCGGGACAGGGTCGGCGAGCAGTACTTC
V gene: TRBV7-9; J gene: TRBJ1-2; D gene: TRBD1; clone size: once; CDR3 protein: CASSTRFKTGEGYTF; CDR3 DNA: TGTGCCAGCAGCACCCGTTTTAAGACAGGGGAAGGCTACACCTTC
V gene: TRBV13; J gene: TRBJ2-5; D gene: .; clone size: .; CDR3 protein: CASSLVWGPETQYF; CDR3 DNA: TGTGCCAGCAGCTTAGTTTGGGGGCCCGAGACCCAGTACTTC
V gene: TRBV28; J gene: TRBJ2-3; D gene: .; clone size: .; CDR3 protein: CASSFGGSTDTQYF; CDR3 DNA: TGTGCCAGCAGTTTTGGGGGGAGCACAGATACGCAGTATTTT
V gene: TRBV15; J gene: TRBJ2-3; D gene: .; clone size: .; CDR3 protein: CATSNTVGGTDTQYF; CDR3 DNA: TGTGCCACCAGCAACACGGTAGGGGGTACAGATACGCAGTATTTT
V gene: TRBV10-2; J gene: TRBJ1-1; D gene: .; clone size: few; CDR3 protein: CASSIQPSPTEAFF; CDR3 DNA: TGCGCCAGCAGTATACAGCCTTCGCCCACTGAAGCTTTCTTT